Following are 32 T cell receptor beta chains from one sample sequenced in a study of CD8+ T cells in alopecia areata. Investigators isolated RNA and reverse transcribed it into cDNA to act as the sequencing template. Libraries were prepared by immunoSEQ multiplex PCR; TCRdb keeps only in-frame clonotypes and omits some of them. This set yields about 270,000 clones and no singletons; the top ten hold around 1.2%. A panel of CD4, CD8alpha, NKG2D, NKG2ACE and other markers served to sort pooled cutaneous lymph node cells. The sample was CD4+ T cells sorted from a lymph node. The receptor set was obtained from a C3H/HeJ mouse with alopecia areata. These mice share the MHC haplotype H2-k.

This clone was recorded a few times. Gene names are the mouse ones. The CDR3 extends 4 residues past the end of the read, so its final part is completed from the germline J gene. The chain carries TRBV19 and TRBJ2-3; the D gene is possibly TRBD2 (5 bases). The CDR3 totals 16 residues. Trimming removed 2 bases at V and 0 bases at J, with 13 bases between. CDR1 and CDR2 from the germline V gene are FNHDT and SITEND (reference sequence). The CDR3 region is CASSIAWANSAETLYF. CDR3 bases read: TGTGCCAGCAGTATTGCCTGGGCCAATAGTGCAGAA.

This clone was observed at least ten times. Genes and germline are mouse. The read comes to an end 4 residues before the CDR3 does, leaving the germline J gene to fill in the end. This chain uses TRBV13-3 with TRBJ1-2, with D tentatively TRBD1 (6 bases). The CDR3 contains 14 residues. The V end was cut by 0 bases, the J end by 0 bases, with 6 bases between. CDR1 and CDR2 from the germline V gene are NNHDY and SYVADS. CDR3 sequence: CASSDDRANSDYTF. The part of the CDR3 DNA that was read is TGTGCCAGCAGTGATGACAGGGCAAACTCC.

This clone turned up a few times. Each gene name is a mouse one. The CDR3 loop is CASSQDEGLNYAEQFF. The CDR3 bases that were read are TGTGCCAGCAGCCAAGATGAGGGACTTAACTATGCT. The chain carries TRBV5 and TRBJ2-1, with D possibly being TRBD2 (6 bases). The read comes to an end 4 residues before the CDR3 does, leaving the germline J gene to fill in the end. CDR1 and CDR2 from the germline V gene are LGHNA and YNLKQL (reference sequence). V lost 0 bases and J 0 bases, leaving 9 bases between the germline ends. This CDR3 comprises 16 residues.

This clone has more than one count but fewer than ten. Gene names refer to mouse genes. The missing CDR3 end, 4 residues past where the read stops, is filled in from the germline J gene. The chain carries TRBV5 and TRBJ2-3, with D perhaps TRBD1 (5 bases). The germline CDR1 and CDR2 sequences are LGHNA and YNLKQL (reference sequence). The CDR3 is made up of 16 amino acids. V dropped 1 base and J dropped 0 bases, with 11 bases sitting between them. CDR3 bases read: TGTGCCAGCAGCCAAGTGGGAGGGGAAAGTGCAGAA. Translation gives CASSQVGGESAE. The whole CDR3 protein reads CASSQVGGESAETLYF.

Worth noting for this clone: Each gene name is a mouse one. The sequenced CDR3 bases are TGTGCCAGCAGGCTACAGGGTAATTCGCCC. Its protein product is CASRLQGNSP. The CDR3 in its entirety is CASRLQGNSPLYF. The genes are TRBV13-3 and TRBJ1-6; a weak D match, TRBD1 (6 bases). The missing CDR3 end, 3 residues past where the read stops, is filled in from the germline J gene. TRBJ1-6 is marked as an open reading frame, function uncertain. The CDR3 sequence is 13 residues long. V lost 5 bases to trimming and J lost 6 bases, with 9 bases between them. Germline CDR1 and CDR2: NNHDY and SYVADS.

A remark on this clone: The genes and germline here are from mouse. The DNA ends 4 residues before the CDR3 does, and the rest of the CDR3 is filled in from the germline J gene. This chain connects TRBV5 to TRBJ2-3; TRBD2 agrees at 8 bases. Trimming removed 0 bases from V and 2 bases from J; junction bases left unmatched: 4. Germline loops: CDR1 LGHNA, CDR2 YNLKQL (reference sequence). The CDR3 totals 16 residues. The CDR3 is CASSQDWGGNAETLYF. The part of the CDR3 DNA that was read is TGTGCCAGCAGCCAAGATTGGGGGGGGAATGCAGAA.

As to this clone: Gene names are the mouse ones. Sequencing ends 4 residues short of the CDR3 end; the germline J gene provides the rest. This sequence joins TRBV13-2 and TRBJ2-2; perhaps TRBD2 as D (6 bases). Trimming pared 1 base from V and 4 bases from J, leaving 14 bases between. CDR3 length: 16 amino acids. CDR1 is NNHNN, CDR2 SYGAGS, per germline (reference sequence). CDR3: CASGDPGGWGTGQLYF. The DNA read from the CDR3 is TGTGCCAGCGGTGATCCGGGGGGATGGGGCACCGGG.

Worth noting for this clone: Germline and genes: mouse. The read comes to an end 4 residues before the CDR3 does, leaving the germline J gene to fill in the end. V and J are TRBV19 and TRBJ2-3; D remains unclear. This CDR3 has 13 amino acids. Germline V gene data show CDR1 as FNHDT and CDR2 as SITEND (reference sequence). Trimming took 6 bases from V and 0 from J, leaving 8 bases between them. The sequenced part of the CDR3 DNA is TGTGCCAGCATTAAAACTAGTGCAGAA. Protein product: CASIKTSAE. The full-length CDR3 reads as CASIKTSAETLYF.

Ten or more counts support this clone. Mouse gene names apply. With the read ending 4 residues before the CDR3 end, the germline J gene is used to fill in that end. V is TRBV17 and J is TRBJ2-5; possibly TRBD1 for D (5 bases). Germline loops: CDR1 MNHDT, CDR2 YYDKIL. This CDR3 spans 13 amino acids. CDR3 DNA (partial): TGTGCTAGCAGTAGAGGCAGGGAAGAC. It codes for CASSRGRED. The entire CDR3 protein reads CASSRGREDTQYF.

This clone has a handful of counts. Gene names are the mouse ones. With the read ending 4 residues before the CDR3 end, the germline J gene is used to fill in that end. This chain uses TRBV19 with TRBJ2-1; TRBD2 agrees at 7 bases. This CDR3 spans 15 amino acids. The germline CDR1 and CDR2 sequences are FNHDT and SITEND (reference sequence). J lost 3 bases, V lost 2 bases, and 5 bases had no gene match. This CDR3 reads CASSISGLVYAEQFF. The covered CDR3 bases are TGTGCCAGCAGTATCTCCGGACTGGTCTATGCT.

This clone was detected a few times. The gene symbols are mouse symbols. Coverage ceases 4 residues before the CDR3 finishes, and the germline J gene fills in the end. The V call is TRBV5, the J call TRBJ2-3, with a weak D call TRBD1 (5 bases). Germline CDR1 and CDR2: LGHNA and YNLKQL (reference sequence). V lost 0 bases and J lost 1, with 11 bases in between. This CDR3 contains 16 residues. The covered CDR3 bases are TGTGCCAGCAGCCAAGATCTGCAGGGCGGTGCAGAA. It codes for CASSQDLQGGAE. The full CDR3 sequence reads CASSQDLQGGAETLYF.

This clone has a handful of counts. Gene names are the mouse ones. The read finishes 4 residues shy of the CDR3 end, and the germline J gene is used to complete it. The V call is TRBV1, the J call TRBJ2-5; 10 positions agree with TRBD1. The CDR3 is made up of 14 amino acids. CDR1 and CDR2 from the germline V gene are NSQYPW and LRSPGD (reference sequence). The covered CDR3 bases are TGCACCTGCAGTGCATGGGACAGGGGAGAC. It is translated as CTCSAWDRGD. The CDR3 in full is CTCSAWDRGDTQYF.

Points on this clone: Gene names are the mouse ones. The read is 4 residues too short to cover the CDR3 end, so that end is filled in from the germline J gene. V gene TRBV13-2 combines with J gene TRBJ2-5; 10 bases are shared with TRBD2. Germline assignment: CDR1 NNHNN and CDR2 SYGAGS (reference sequence). This CDR3 comprises 15 residues. The covered CDR3 bases are TGTGCCAGCGGTGTGTCACTGGGGGGGAAAGAC. Translating gives CASGVSLGGKD. The complete CDR3 reads CASGVSLGGKDTQYF.

The table lists this clone with a few counts. Germline and genes here are mouse. The read ends 4 residues early relative to the CDR3; the germline J gene fills the gap. The chain employs TRBV13-2 and TRBJ2-1; 8 bases line up with TRBD1. V lost 4 bases, J lost 2 bases, and 2 bases stayed unmatched. Germline V gene sequence: CDR1 NNHNN, CDR2 SYGAGS (reference sequence). The CDR3 contains 14 residues. The CDR3: CASGQGAHYAEQFF. CDR3 bases read: TGTGCCAGCGGTCAGGGGGCCCACTATGCT.

This clone was seen only a few times. Gene names refer to mouse genes. The missing CDR3 end, 3 residues past where the read stops, is filled in from the germline J gene. The V call is TRBV1, the J call TRBJ1-6; 10 bases are shared with TRBD1. Being an ORF, TRBJ1-6 has a function that is uncertain. Germline assignment: CDR1 NSQYPW and CDR2 LRSPGD (reference sequence). With V trimmed by 3 bases and J by 5 bases, 4 bases remained unmatched. This CDR3 has 16 amino acids. The CDR3 region is CTCSAAGTGDNSPLYF. The sequenced part of the CDR3 DNA is TGCACCTGCAGTGCGGCCGGGACAGGGGATAATTCGCCC.

This clone appeared a few times. All gene names here are mouse names. The missing CDR3 end, 4 residues past where the read stops, is filled in from the germline J gene. The chain joins TRBV2 to TRBJ1-1; TRBD1 matches 11 bases. Germline assignment: CDR1 LGHNA and CDR2 YSYQKL. The CDR3 sequence is 16 residues long. The covered CDR3 bases are TGTGCCAGCAGCCAAGATCCAGGGACAGGGGGAAGA. Amino acids: CASSQDPGTGGR. In full, the CDR3 reads CASSQDPGTGGREVFF.

As concerns this clone: These gene names are mouse names. Within the sample, other DNA sequences also encode this same CDR3. CDR3 region: CASSPTGVDYTF. The part of the CDR3 DNA that was read is TGTGCCAGCAGCCCGACAGGGGTC. The chain carries TRBV5 and TRBJ1-2; TRBD1 agrees at 8 bases. The read ends 4 residues early relative to the CDR3; the germline J gene fills the gap. Germline V lookup: CDR1 LGHNA, CDR2 YNLKQL (reference sequence). This CDR3 has 12 amino acids.

To note about this clone: Genes and germline are mouse. Coverage ceases 4 residues before the CDR3 finishes, and the germline J gene fills in the end. Other DNA sequences in the sample encode the same CDR3. This chain joins TRBV5 and TRBJ2-5, with 8 positions matching TRBD2. The CDR3 covers 14 residues. Germline V gene sequence: CDR1 LGHNA, CDR2 YNLKQL (reference sequence). The CDR3 reads CASSPGGRGDTQYF. CDR3 bases read: TGTGCCAGCAGCCCTGGGGGGAGGGGAGAC.

Ten or more counts support this clone. Gene names follow the mouse nomenclature. From the germline J gene comes the end of the CDR3, since the read stops 4 residues before it. Additional DNA sequences in this sample encode the identical CDR3. The rearrangement uses TRBV1 and TRBJ2-3; D is unresolved. V lost 0 bases to trimming and J lost 0 bases, with 7 bases between them. The germline V gene has CDR1 NSQYPW and CDR2 LRSPGD (reference sequence). This CDR3 is 15 amino acids long. This chain's CDR3 is CTCSADTTSAETLYF. CDR3 DNA (partial): TGCACCTGCAGTGCAGACACAACTAGTGCAGAA. The variable domain in full, with the rest retrieved from reference TRBV1 and TRBJ2-3, is VTLLEQNPRWRLVPRGQAVNLRCILKNSQYPWMSWYQQDLQKQLQWLFTLRSPGDKEVKSLPGADYLATRVTDTELRLQVANMSQGRTLYCTCSADTTSAETLYFGSGTRLTVL.

Points on this clone: The germline and genes are mouse ones. The CDR3 end is not reached by the read, which stops 4 residues before it; the germline J gene fills it in. In the same sample, other DNA sequences code for this CDR3. This chain uses TRBV13-2 with TRBJ1-1, with 8 nucleotides matching TRBD1. This CDR3 has 13 amino acids. The germline gives CDR1 NNHNN, CDR2 SYGAGS (reference sequence). The CDR3 sequence is CASGDAGGREVFF. The covered CDR3 bases are TGTGCCAGCGGTGATGCAGGGGGCAGA.

This clone appeared a few times. These gene names are mouse names. Incomplete CDR3 DNA: TGTGCTAGCAGTTCCGGGACAACAAACACCGGG. Its translation: CASSSGTTNTG. The full CDR3 sequence reads CASSSGTTNTGQLYF. The gene calls are TRBV17 and TRBJ2-2, with a tentative D call TRBD1 (6 bases). The read halts 4 residues ahead of the CDR3 end, with the missing end drawn from the germline J gene. CDR1 is MNHDT and CDR2 is YYDKIL in the germline V gene. The V end was cut by 5 bases, the J end by 0 bases, with 10 bases between. This CDR3 is built from 15 residues.

To note about this clone: Gene and germline names: mouse. The DNA ends 4 residues before the CDR3 does, and the rest of the CDR3 is filled in from the germline J gene. Other nucleotide sequences from this sample produce the same CDR3. This chain joins TRBV13-2 and TRBJ1-2; D unclear. CDR3 size: 13 residues. From germline, CDR1 is NNHNN and CDR2 SYGAGS (reference sequence). Trimming cost V 4 bases and J 0 bases, with 7 bases left between them. The CDR3 protein is CASGLTTNSDYTF. CDR3 DNA, as far as it was read: TGTGCCAGCGGTCTGACAACAAACTCC.

Turning to this clone: Mouse names are used for the genes. The read terminates 3 residues ahead of where the CDR3 ends, so the germline J gene completes it. V gene TRBV19 combines with J gene TRBJ1-6; 7 bases map to TRBD1. TRBJ1-6 is an open reading frame, and its role is uncertain. This CDR3 has 14 residues. V shed 5 bases, J shed 8 bases, and the junction held 7 bases outside the gene matches. The V gene's germline CDR1 is FNHDT and CDR2 SITEND (reference sequence). This chain's CDR3 is CASRNHRGDSPLYF. The covered CDR3 bases are TGTGCCAGCAGGAACCACAGGGGAGATTCGCCC.

This clone came up a few times. Gene names denote mouse genes. Coverage ceases 4 residues before the CDR3 finishes, and the germline J gene fills in the end. Different DNA sequences within this sample yield the same CDR3. The chain recombines TRBV17 with TRBJ2-5; the match to TRBD2 covers 9 bases. In germline, CDR1 is MNHDT, CDR2 YYDKIL. The CDR3 sequence is 14 residues long. V gave up 6 bases and J gave up 1 base; unmatched junction bases: 2. The CDR3 reads CASSRLGDQDTQYF. The sequenced part of the CDR3 DNA is TGTGCTAGCAGCAGACTGGGGGACCAAGAC.

This clone was seen a handful of times. The listed genes are named as in mouse. From the germline J gene comes the end of the CDR3, since the read stops 4 residues before it. The J gene is TRBJ2-3, the V gene TRBV13-1, with 10 bases identical to TRBD2. The V segment lost 0 bases and the J segment 0 bases; nucleotides outside the gene matches: 7. From germline, CDR1 is NSHNY and CDR2 SYGAGN. This CDR3 has 18 amino acids. The CDR3 bases that were read are TGTGCCAGCAGTGATGCATGGGGACTGGGGTTTAGTGCAGAA. Protein sequence: CASSDAWGLGFSAE. In full, the CDR3 is CASSDAWGLGFSAETLYF.

This clone was counted a few times. Mouse germline and gene names are used. The CDR3 end is not reached by the read, which stops 4 residues before it; the germline J gene fills it in. The sample carries other DNA sequences with the same CDR3. The chain joins TRBV1 to TRBJ1-1, with no clear D. The length of the CDR3 is 16 residues. V lost 0 bases to trimming and J lost 0 bases, with 11 bases between them. The germline gives CDR1 NSQYPW, CDR2 LRSPGD (reference sequence). The part of the CDR3 DNA that was read is TGCACCTGCAGTGCAGATCTGGGAAAAGCAAACACA. The encoded protein is CTCSADLGKANT. From start to end, the CDR3 is CTCSADLGKANTEVFF.

This clone was counted between two and nine times. Genes and germline are mouse. The read gets to within 4 residues of the CDR3 end, and the germline J gene fills in the rest. V usage is TRBV31 and J usage is TRBJ1-1; 8 nucleotides line up with TRBD1. Germline V gives CDR1 GKSSPN, CDR2 SITVG. The CDR3 consists of 14 residues. V shed 2 bases and J 0 bases; nucleotides not matched to a gene: 2. The CDR3 sequence is CAWSYRGTNTEVFF. CDR3 DNA, as far as it was read: TGTGCCTGGAGTTACAGGGGGACAAACACA.

Note on this clone: Any gene name here is a mouse gene name. The read comes to an end 4 residues before the CDR3 does, leaving the germline J gene to fill in the end. This chain joins TRBV3 and TRBJ2-1; 8 bases are shared with TRBD1. Trimming took 5 bases from V and 5 from J; bases not matched to a gene: 8. This CDR3 is 15 amino acids long. Germline V CDR1 and CDR2: SNHLY, FYNGKV (reference sequence). The sequenced CDR3 bases are TGTGCCAGCAGCGCCCACAGGGGGGAAGATGCT. Residues: CASSAHRGEDA. The whole CDR3 protein reads CASSAHRGEDAEQFF.

In regard to this clone: Mouse names are used for the genes. Coverage ceases 4 residues before the CDR3 finishes, and the germline J gene fills in the end. Other DNA sequences in the sample encode the same CDR3. The chain joins TRBV13-2 to TRBJ2-7; D may be TRBD1 (7 bases). Germline V CDR1 and CDR2: NNHNN, SYGAGS (reference sequence). This CDR3 is built from 12 residues. CDR3 DNA, as far as it was read: TGTGCCAGCGGTGACAGGGGGGAT. Encoded protein: CASGDRGD. The entire CDR3 is CASGDRGDEQYF.

As concerns this clone: The genes and germline here are from mouse. The read gets to within 3 residues of the CDR3 end, and the germline J gene fills in the rest. The chain is built from TRBV19 and TRBJ1-6, with D possibly being TRBD1 (6 bases). TRBJ1-6 is flagged as an ORF with uncertain function. Germline V gene data show CDR1 as FNHDT and CDR2 as SITEND (reference sequence). The CDR3 loop spans 16 amino acids. With 0 bases removed from V and 6 bases from J, the gap between germline ends came to 13 bases. CDR3 loop: CASSIGQGMSNSPLYF. The CDR3 DNA, read in part, is TGTGCCAGCAGTATAGGGCAGGGGATGAGTAATTCGCCC.

About this clone: Genes and germline are mouse. The read finishes 4 residues shy of the CDR3 end, and the germline J gene is used to complete it. The chain couples TRBV13-1 to TRBJ1-2; 10 bases align to TRBD1. Germline CDR1 and CDR2: NSHNY and SYGAGN. The CDR3 runs 14 residues. J lost 2 bases, V lost 3 bases, and 1 base had no gene match. CDR3 bases read: TGTGCCAGCAGTGTGGACAGGGGGAACTCC. It is translated as CASSVDRGNS. The whole CDR3 protein is CASSVDRGNSDYTF.

Details on this clone: Mouse names are used for the genes. Read data end 4 residues before the CDR3 end; the end is taken from the germline J gene. The chain recombines TRBV13-3 with TRBJ1-2; 11 nucleotides agree with TRBD1. J was trimmed by 4 bases and V by 5 bases; bases with no gene match: 7. Germline CDR1 NNHDY, CDR2 SYVADS. There are 15 residues in the CDR3. The part of the CDR3 DNA that was read is TGTGCCAGCAGCGACCGGGACAGGGGGGTCTCC. Protein sequence: CASSDRDRGVS. The complete CDR3 protein is CASSDRDRGVSDYTF.